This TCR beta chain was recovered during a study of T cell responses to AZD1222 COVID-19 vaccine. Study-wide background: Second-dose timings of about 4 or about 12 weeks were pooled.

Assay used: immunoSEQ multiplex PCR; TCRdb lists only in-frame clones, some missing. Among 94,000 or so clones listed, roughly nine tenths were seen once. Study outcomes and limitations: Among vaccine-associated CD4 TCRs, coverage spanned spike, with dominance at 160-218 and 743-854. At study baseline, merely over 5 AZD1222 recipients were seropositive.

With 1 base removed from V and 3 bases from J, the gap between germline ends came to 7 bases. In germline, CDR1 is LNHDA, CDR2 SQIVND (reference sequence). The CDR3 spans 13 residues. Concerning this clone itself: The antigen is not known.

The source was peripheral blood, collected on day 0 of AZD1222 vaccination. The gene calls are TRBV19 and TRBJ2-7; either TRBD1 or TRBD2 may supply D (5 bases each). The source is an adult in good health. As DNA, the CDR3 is TGTGCCAGTAGTATAGGGGGGAACTACGAGCAGTACTTC. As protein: CASSIGGNYEQYF.